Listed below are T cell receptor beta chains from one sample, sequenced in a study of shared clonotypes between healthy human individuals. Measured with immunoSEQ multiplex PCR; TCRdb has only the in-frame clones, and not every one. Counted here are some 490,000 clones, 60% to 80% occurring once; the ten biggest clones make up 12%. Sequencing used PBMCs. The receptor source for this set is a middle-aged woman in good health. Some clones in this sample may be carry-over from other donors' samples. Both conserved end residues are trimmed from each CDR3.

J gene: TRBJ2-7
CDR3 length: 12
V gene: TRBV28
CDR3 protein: ASSAGSRLYEQY

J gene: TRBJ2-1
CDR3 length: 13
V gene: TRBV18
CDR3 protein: ASRTSGRAPIEQF

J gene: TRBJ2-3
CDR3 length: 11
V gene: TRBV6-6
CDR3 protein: ASRKTSTDTQY

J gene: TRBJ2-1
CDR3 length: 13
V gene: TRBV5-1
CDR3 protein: ASSLNPSGSNEQF

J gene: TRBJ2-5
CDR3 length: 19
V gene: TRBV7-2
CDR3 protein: ASSLALPGLAGGGYPWAQY

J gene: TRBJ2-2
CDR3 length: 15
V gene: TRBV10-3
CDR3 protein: AISDVGLAENTGELF

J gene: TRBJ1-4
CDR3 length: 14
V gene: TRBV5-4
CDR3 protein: ASSQEQSLLNEKLF

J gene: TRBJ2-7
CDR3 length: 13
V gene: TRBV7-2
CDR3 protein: ASSLDGLASYEQY

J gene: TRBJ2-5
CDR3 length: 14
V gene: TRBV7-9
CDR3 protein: ASSARTSGKGETQY

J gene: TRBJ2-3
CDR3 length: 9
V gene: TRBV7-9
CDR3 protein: ASTRVDTQY

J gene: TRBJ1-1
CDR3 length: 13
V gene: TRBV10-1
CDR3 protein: ASSHGKTACTEAF

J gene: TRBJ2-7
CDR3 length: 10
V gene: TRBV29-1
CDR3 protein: SVGGASDEQY